The 8 T cell receptor beta chains below were found in one sample sequenced in a study of a mutant IDH1 vaccine in newly diagnosed glioma. Time point described: week 11, during vaccination. Each dose of the vaccine consisted of 300 ug of mutant IDH1 20-mer peptide, with topical imiquimod. Which antigens these TCRs recognize remains unknown. Clones were read by immunoSEQ multiplex PCR, and TCRdb kept only the in-frame ones, dropping some. The profile shows 110,000 or so clones, 75% to 90% of them singletons. The source material was PBMCs, sampled from a glioma patient whose treatment included an IDH1 peptide vaccine. The receptors shown here come from a woman aged 50 to 65 with glioma.

There are a few counts of this clone. The chain uses TRBV6-5 and TRBJ1-5, with a possible D match to TRBD1 (6 bases). Germline assignment: CDR1 MNHEY and CDR2 SVGAGI. Trimming shortened V by 6 bases and J by 4 bases, and 10 bases separated the two germline ends. The length of the CDR3 is 13 residues. The CDR3 DNA follows: TGTGCCAGCAGGCAGGGGAGTAATCAGCCCCAGCATTTT. This encodes CASRQGSNQPQHF.

The chain uses TRBV7-2 and TRBJ2-4; 9 bases agree with TRBD1. The germline V gene encodes CDR1 SGHTA and CDR2 FQGNSA. The CDR3 extends over 16 amino acids. V dropped 5 bases and J dropped 0; count of bases not matched to a gene: 5. The CDR3 here is CASSVQGALAKNIQYF. The CDR3 nucleotides are TGTGCCAGCAGCGTACAGGGGGCTTTAGCCAAAAACATTCAGTACTTC.

The chain is built from TRBV18 and TRBJ2-3; a possible D gene is TRBD1 (5 bases). V lost 4 bases and J 1 base, leaving 18 bases between the germline ends. The CDR3 runs to 17 residues. Germline assignment: CDR1 KGHSH and CDR2 LQKENI. The DNA of the CDR3 is TGTGCCAGCTCACGTAGACAGCCCGCTGATCGCACAGATACGCAGTATTTT. It translates to CASSRRQPADRTDTQYF.

J is TRBJ2-6 and V is TRBV6-1; D unclear. The CDR3 runs 15 residues. Germline-derived CDR1 and CDR2 are MNHNS and SASEGT. Trimming cost V 3 bases and J 0 bases, with 6 bases left between them. CDR3 sequence (DNA): TGTGCCAGCAGTGACTTCCCCTCTGGGGCCAACGTCCTGACTTTC. Translation gives CASSDFPSGANVLTF.

V and J are TRBV28 and TRBJ2-5; 7 nucleotides align to TRBD1. Unmatched junction bases numbered 7, after V lost 7 bases and J lost 5 bases. Looked up from germline, CDR1 is MDHEN and CDR2 is SYDVKM. The CDR3 contains 13 residues. CDR3 amino acids: CASTSGQLETQYF. In DNA, the CDR3 is TGTGCCAGCACCTCGGGACAGTTGGAGACCCAGTACTTC.

This sequence joins TRBV18 and TRBJ1-4; the D gene is possibly TRBD1 (6 bases). The CDR3 is 14 amino acids. V lost 2 bases to trimming and J lost 13 bases, with 17 bases between them. Germline lookup yields CDR1 KGHSH and CDR2 LQKENI. CDR3 sequence: CASSPVDARGGLFF. CDR3 nucleotide sequence: TGTGCCAGCTCACCAGTTGACGCAAGAGGGGGACTGTTTTTT.

This chain connects TRBV18 to TRBJ2-5, with TRBD1 identical over 9 bases. The J call is in doubt because the DNA end fits TRBJ2-7 better. Per germline, CDR1 KGHSH and CDR2 LQKENI. The CDR3 contains 15 residues. This chain's CDR3 is CASSPSGQGYYEQYF. The CDR3 DNA follows: TGTGCCAGCTCACCGTCGGGACAGGGCTACTACGAGCAGTACTTC.

This chain connects TRBV6-1 to TRBJ2-1, with D perhaps TRBD2 (5 bases). The V end lost 6 bases, the J end lost 5 bases, and 5 bases lay between the germline ends. This CDR3 contains 11 residues. The germline V gene has CDR1 MNHNS and CDR2 SASEGT. The CDR3 DNA reads TGTGCCAGCAGACTAGACAATGAGCAGTTCTTC. This translates into CASRLDNEQFF.